This section outlines one TCR beta chain sequence together with its context. Its antigen is unknown. It has no much larger one-base neighbor in the sample; base qualities were not kept. The library came from the immunoSEQ multiplex PCR assay. A mixture of 60 forward primers for TCR Vbeta segments and 13 reverse primers for TCR Jbeta segments was used in the multiplex PCR. Amplification of the CDR3 region of rearranged TCR beta genes was performed with a multiplex PCR assay on genomic DNA. On the Illumina HiSeq System, the amplified TCR beta libraries were sequenced as 87-base-pair reads. In the original analysis: In a later analysis, some 80 million unique TCR beta chains were counted across the approximately 670 repertoires, and approximately 11 million of these chains were shared by at least two donors. Raw reads were error-corrected and collapsed into unique sequences by a nearest-neighbor algorithm in which closely related sequences were merged to remove PCR and sequencing errors. V, D and J gene segments were assigned by aligning CDR3 sequences to IMGT reference sequences. For a sequence to be retained, a match of at least six nucleotides was required to both a V gene segment and a J gene segment. Rearrangements were called productive when the CDR3 lacked stop codons and stayed in frame with V and J; all others were non-productive. CDR3 was defined according to IMGT convention as the region running from the second conserved V-encoded cysteine to the conserved J-encoded phenylalanine. Sequences without an unambiguous match to a single V gene segment were excluded from the earlier analysis of 450 to 750 of the donors. An earlier analysis of 587 of the donors called V segments functional above 56.7% productive rearrangements and segregating when the between-donor standard deviation exceeded 5%. A statistical classification framework was developed to diagnose cytomegalovirus status using the catalog of TCR beta chain sequences. A later analysis assigned V and J genes by comparing TCR nucleotide sequences with IMGT/GENE-DB human TR gene sequences. Using the TCRdist pipeline, a later analysis assigned CDR3 sequences along with most-parsimonious VDJ recombination scenarios. A later analysis defined each TCR beta chain by its CDR3 amino acid sequence plus V-gene family, and excluded reads lacking a unique V-gene family. A later analysis removed 500 to 600 highly shared, low-generation-probability nucleotide sequences to deal with suspected cross-contamination and a sequencing artifact. In a later analysis, a clonal expansion index was calculated for each public chain from normalized within-repertoire ranks of inferred template counts. In a later analysis, generation probabilities were computed with a VDJ recombination model fitted to out-of-frame rearrangements, and the resulting probabilities were checked against IGoR. A later analysis scored TCR-TCR, TCR-HLA and TCR-CMV co-occurrence with hypergeometric tests, applying a repertoire-size bias correction to TCR pairs. False discovery rates were estimated in a later analysis by permuting HLA or CMV assignments 20 times. In a later analysis, co-occurring TCRs were grouped with DBSCAN, and TCRdist sequence similarity was added when clustering was performed within HLA-allele-positive subsets. Repertoires with fewer than 30,000 or more than 120,000 public chains were left out of co-occurrence clustering, as were four to six repertoires with anomalous nucleotide sharing. TCRdb limited this immuneACCESS table to in-frame rearrangements with V and J called. A share of clones is missing; checked studies link under half to unresolved V genes, and the rest is unexplained. Clone size and V and J calls were adopted from that table, with D and trimming inferred from the DNA. This sample gives over 110,000 clones in total; around 77% of them show up just once. Roughly 0.87% of the sample rests with the top ten.

The cohort consisted of hundreds of healthy bone marrow donors. Cohort members were all nominally healthy when sampled, although unrecorded immune exposures were likely present. The donor tested CMV seronegative and was one of the 352 seronegative cohort members. Every donor gave a peripheral blood sample, and the peripheral blood mononuclear cells from that sample were used for TCR beta sequencing. The Qiagen DNeasy Blood Extraction Kit was used to extract genomic DNA from the blood cell samples. The data were taken from a study of cytomegalovirus exposure and HLA in healthy donors (TCRdb year 2017). Background on the whole study: An earlier analysis of several hundred of the donors reported around 280 Gb of sequence data and approximately 120 million unique TCR beta sequences obtained from some 170 million T cells. On average, 235,054 unique TCR beta nucleotide sequences were sequenced per donor among 398 genotyped donors of the cohort, with roughly 20% of those sequences being non-productive. HLA typing covered class I and class II loci at four-digit resolution. The aim of the study was to test whether cataloging public T cell receptors could identify signatures of past pathogen exposure. The number of donors typed differed by locus, with roughly 620-630 for A, B, C, DRB1 and DQB1, around 500 for DQA1, about 610 for DPA1, and approximately 470 for DPB1. Of the 350 to 450 genotyped donors, less than 90% were placed in the genetic ancestry cluster associated with self-reported Caucasian donors. Roughly 300 gigabases of sequencing data and approximately 85 million unique TCR sequences were included in an early release covering around 600 HLA-typed donors. To decide whether each TCR beta V gene segment behaved as functional or pseudogenic, an earlier analysis of approximately 620 of the donors relied on high-throughput TCR beta sequencing. Several DR-DQ haplotypes were handled as single units for association and clustering because linkage in the cohort was strong. Every discovery cohort repertoire had been produced on one sequencing platform. Along with the approximately 700-subject first cohort, a separate validation cohort of over 90 different subjects was used. A later genetic analysis used genome-wide SNP genotypes for about three fifths of the 666 donors, treating that subset as a discovery cohort. Donor age, sex, ethnicity and CMV serostatus were compiled alongside the repertoire data. The later analysis used no new phenotypic data to find candidate immune exposures, relying instead on TCR beta sequences and their occurrence across donors. A later analysis re-analyzed previously published TCR beta repertoires from approximately 700 donors and added high-resolution HLA genotyping to study TCR occurrence patterns. To predict cytomegalovirus infection status, the study combined high-throughput TCR immunosequencing, statistical association of individual TCRs with disease status, and machine learning. The study profiled the T cell repertoires of some 610 subjects by immunosequencing and related them to cytomegalovirus serostatus.

General study outcomes and caveats: V-gene and J-gene trimming of TCR beta chains was associated with a missense DCLRE1C variant in a later genetic analysis, and the association was replicated in an independent cohort. In vitro tests confirmed that a few of the cytomegalovirus-associated TCR beta chains recognize cytomegalovirus antigens. Across donors, most TCR sequences were observed very rarely, whereas some public TCRs were present in many individuals. A later analysis associated 15,000 to 20,000 TCR beta sequences with specific HLA alleles at a false discovery rate of 0.05. In a later analysis, HLA-associated TCR beta chains were found to be more clonally expanded and to have lower generation probabilities than equally common non-associated chains. HLA typing was unavailable for some donors at each locus, so association tests used only the typed subset. The earlier analysis of approximately 540 of the donors excluded over 15 rarely observed V segments, including chromosome 9 orphons, because counts were too low. A further reported finding was that TCR beta sequences accurately predicted the HLA-A and HLA-B alleles for most subjects in the first cohort. The authors suggested that the approach could potentially be extended to other disease states and immunological phenotypes. The cohort was sequenced for TCR beta chains only, and without alpha or paired-chain data the features that could be detected were limited. In both the original and validation cohorts, the classifier was reported to diagnose cytomegalovirus status with high specificity and sensitivity. A later genetic analysis reported fewer N-insertions in productive TCRs among donors in an Asian-associated ancestry cluster than the approximately 670-donor mean. Correlated functional status among segregating V segments might be attributable to linkage disequilibrium, but an unknown experimental factor could not be ruled out. A total of 150 or so TCR beta chains were listed by the study as associated with cytomegalovirus. Strong co-occurrence of HLA alleles, especially DR and DQ, made assigning TCR associations to individual alleles difficult. A cluster of highly shared sequence variants was judged likely to be a technical artifact of the sequencing pipeline. A later analysis found that TCR association rates varied across HLA loci, with DRB1 alleles showing the most associated TCRs and HLA-C alleles the fewest. The only immune exposure information available for the cohort was CMV serostatus. Several of the top co-occurrence clusters appeared to be linked to parvovirus B19, influenza, CMV and Epstein-Barr virus, according to a later analysis. Broadly in line with IMGT annotations, most TCR beta V segments showed up in productive rearrangements about 87% or about 30% of the time in an earlier analysis of around 550 of the donors. According to a later analysis, most CMV-associated TCR beta chains appeared to be HLA-restricted, and the HLA associations seemed to be driven largely by CMV exposure. Presence/absence analyses assumed roughly uniform sequencing depth across donors, an assumption that may not hold.

The TCR sequence derives from a man in his late teens or twenties in good health and CMV-seronegative. The sequenced sample consisted of PBMCs.

The CDR3 is CAISGTHETQYF. At the DNA level, the sequence is TGTGCCATCAGTGGGACTCATGAGACCCAGTACTTC. The rearranged chain carries TRBV10-3 and TRBJ2-5; a tentative D call is TRBD2 (5 bases match). The V end loses 4 bases and the J end loses 5 bases, and a stretch of 8 bases separates them. The CDR3 goes from the cysteine to the phenylalanine over 12 residues. Kept here is only the CDR3 DNA, which spans 36 bases and is read in frame from base 1. Per the germline V gene, ENHRY is the CDR1 and SYGVKD is the CDR2.